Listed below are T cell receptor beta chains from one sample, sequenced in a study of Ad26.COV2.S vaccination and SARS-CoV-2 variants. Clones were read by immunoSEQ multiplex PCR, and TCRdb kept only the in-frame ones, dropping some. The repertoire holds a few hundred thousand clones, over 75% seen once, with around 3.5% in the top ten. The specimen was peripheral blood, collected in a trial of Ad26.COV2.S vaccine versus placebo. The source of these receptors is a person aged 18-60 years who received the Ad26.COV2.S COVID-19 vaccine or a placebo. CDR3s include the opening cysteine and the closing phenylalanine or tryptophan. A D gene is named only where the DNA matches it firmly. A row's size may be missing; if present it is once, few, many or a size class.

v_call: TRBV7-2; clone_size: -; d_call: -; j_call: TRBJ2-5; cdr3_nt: TGTGCCAGCAGCTCGCGTAGCGCGGAGACCCAGTACTTC; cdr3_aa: CASSSRSAETQYF
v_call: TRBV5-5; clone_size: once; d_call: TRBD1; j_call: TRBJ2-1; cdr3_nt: TGTGCCAGCAGCTTAGGGACAGGGGGCATGGATGAGCAGTTCTTC; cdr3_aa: CASSLGTGGMDEQFF
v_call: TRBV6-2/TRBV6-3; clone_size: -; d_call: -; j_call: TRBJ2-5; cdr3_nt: TGTGCCAGCAGTCCCGGGGAATTACAAGAGACCCAGTACTTC; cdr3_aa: CASSPGELQETQYF
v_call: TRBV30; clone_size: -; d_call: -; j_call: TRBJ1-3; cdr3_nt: TGTGCCTGGAGTGTAATGGGGATGGAAGGAAACACCATATATTTT; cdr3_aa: CAWSVMGMEGNTIYF
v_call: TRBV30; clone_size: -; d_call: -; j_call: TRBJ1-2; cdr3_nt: TGTGCCTCGGGCCGGGGGGGTCAGGGCTACACCTTC; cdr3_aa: CASGRGGQGYTF
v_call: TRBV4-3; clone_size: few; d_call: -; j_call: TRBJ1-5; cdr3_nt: TGCGCCAGCAGCCAAGGCCAGGGCAGCAATCAGCCCCAGCATTTT; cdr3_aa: CASSQGQGSNQPQHF
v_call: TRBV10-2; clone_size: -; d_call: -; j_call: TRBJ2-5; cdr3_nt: TGCGCCACCAACTTCCAAGAGACCCAGTACTTC; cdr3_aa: CATNFQETQYF
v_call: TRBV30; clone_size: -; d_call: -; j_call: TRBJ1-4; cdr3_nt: TGTGCCTGGAGTGTACACAGGGAAAAACTGTTTTTT; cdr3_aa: CAWSVHREKLFF
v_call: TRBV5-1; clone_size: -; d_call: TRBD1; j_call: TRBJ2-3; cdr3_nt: TGCGCCAGCAGCGACCTAATGACAGGGGGCAGGGCAGATACGCAGTATTTT; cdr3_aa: CASSDLMTGGRADTQYF
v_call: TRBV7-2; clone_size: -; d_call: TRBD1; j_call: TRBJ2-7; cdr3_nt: TGTGCCAGCAGCTTAGTCCAGGGGGTTAGCCACGAGCAGTACTTC; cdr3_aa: CASSLVQGVSHEQYF
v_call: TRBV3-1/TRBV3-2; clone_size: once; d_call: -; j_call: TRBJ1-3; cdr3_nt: TGTGCCAGCAGCAGTGGAAACACCATATATTTT; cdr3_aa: CASSSGNTIYF
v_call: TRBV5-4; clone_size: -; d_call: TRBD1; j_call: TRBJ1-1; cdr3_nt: TGTGCCAGCAACTTTCAGGGGGACACTGAAGCTTTCTTT; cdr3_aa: CASNFQGDTEAFF
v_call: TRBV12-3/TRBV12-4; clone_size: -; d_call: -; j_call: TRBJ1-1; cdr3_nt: TGTGCCAGCGGGCCGGGCCCCGCTGAAGCTTTCTTT; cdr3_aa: CASGPGPAEAFF
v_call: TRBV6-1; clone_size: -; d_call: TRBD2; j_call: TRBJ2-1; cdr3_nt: TGTGCCAGCAGTGAGGCTAGCGGAGTCTATGCGGAGCAGTTCTTC; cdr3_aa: CASSEASGVYAEQFF
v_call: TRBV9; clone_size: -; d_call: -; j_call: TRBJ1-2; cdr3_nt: TGTGCCAGCAGCGTAGCCCCGGGCAAACAAGCTGGCTACACCTTC; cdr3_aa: CASSVAPGKQAGYTF
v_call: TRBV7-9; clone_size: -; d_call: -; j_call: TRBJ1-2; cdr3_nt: TGTGCCAGCAGCCCACAGAACGGCCGGGAGAGGCATGGCTACACCTTC; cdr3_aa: CASSPQNGRERHGYTF
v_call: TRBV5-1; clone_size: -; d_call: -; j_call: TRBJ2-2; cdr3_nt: TGCGCCAGCAGCCCACTAGCAACCAACACCGGGGAGCTGTTTTTT; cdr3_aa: CASSPLATNTGELFF
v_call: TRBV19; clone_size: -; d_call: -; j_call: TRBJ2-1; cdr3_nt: TGTGCCACCCAAAAACTCCCAGGGTACAATGAGCAGTTCTTC; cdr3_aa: CATQKLPGYNEQFF
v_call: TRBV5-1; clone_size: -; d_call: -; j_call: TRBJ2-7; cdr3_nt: TGCGCCAGCAGCTTGAAGGTTCCAGCGGTGACGACCTACGAGCAGTACTTC; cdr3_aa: CASSLKVPAVTTYEQYF
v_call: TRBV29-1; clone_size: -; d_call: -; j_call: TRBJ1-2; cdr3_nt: TGCAGCGTTCAACGGAGCGGGGGCGCTGGCTATGGCTACACCTTC; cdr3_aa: CSVQRSGGAGYGYTF
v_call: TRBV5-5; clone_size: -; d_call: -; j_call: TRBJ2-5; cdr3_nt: TGTGCCAGCAGCTTCTTTCAGCTCCGATCTCAAGAGACCCAGTACTTC; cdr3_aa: CASSFFQLRSQETQYF
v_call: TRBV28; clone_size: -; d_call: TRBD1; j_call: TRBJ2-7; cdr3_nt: TGTGCCAGCAGTTTCCCGACAGGGGGCGCAGACGAGCAGTACTTC; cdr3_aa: CASSFPTGGADEQYF
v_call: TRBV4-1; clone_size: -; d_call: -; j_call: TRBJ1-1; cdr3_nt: TGCGCCAGCAGCCGAGGGCCGCGCACTGAAGCTTTCTTT; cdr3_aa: CASSRGPRTEAFF
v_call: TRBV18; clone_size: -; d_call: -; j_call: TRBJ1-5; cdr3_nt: TGTGCCAGCTCACCACCAGGGATTCGCGGCAATCAGCCCCAGCATTTT; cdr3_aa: CASSPPGIRGNQPQHF
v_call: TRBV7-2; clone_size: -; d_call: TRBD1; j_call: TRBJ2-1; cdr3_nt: TGTGCCAGCAGCCCAGGGGGACAGGGAGGACATGAGCAGTTCTTC; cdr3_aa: CASSPGGQGGHEQFF
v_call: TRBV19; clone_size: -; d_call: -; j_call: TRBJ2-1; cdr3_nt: TGTGCCAGTAGTATGGGCCGTTACAATGAGCAGTTCTTC; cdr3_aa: CASSMGRYNEQFF
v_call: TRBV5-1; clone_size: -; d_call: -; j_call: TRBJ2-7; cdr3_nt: TGCGCCAGCACCAGAGGGCCTTCCTACGAGCAGTACTTC; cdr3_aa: CASTRGPSYEQYF
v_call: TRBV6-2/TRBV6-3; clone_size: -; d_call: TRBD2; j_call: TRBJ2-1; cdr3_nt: TGTGCCAGCAGTGCGACTAGCGGGGGGGTCTATGAGCAGTTCTTC; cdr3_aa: CASSATSGGVYEQFF
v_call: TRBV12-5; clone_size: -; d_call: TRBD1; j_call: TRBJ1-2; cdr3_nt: TGTGCTAGTGGTTTGGGCCGGGACAGCGACACCCTAAACTATGGCTACACCTTC; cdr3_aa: CASGLGRDSDTLNYGYTF
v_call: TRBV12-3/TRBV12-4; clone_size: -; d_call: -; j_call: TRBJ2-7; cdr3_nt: TGTGCCAGCAGTTTGATCAGAACCTACGAGCAGTACTTC; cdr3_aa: CASSLIRTYEQYF
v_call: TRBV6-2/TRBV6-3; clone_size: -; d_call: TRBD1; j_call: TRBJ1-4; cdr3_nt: TGTGCCAGCAGCCGCGCCGGGACAGGGGACGAAAAACTGTTTTTT; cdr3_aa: CASSRAGTGDEKLFF
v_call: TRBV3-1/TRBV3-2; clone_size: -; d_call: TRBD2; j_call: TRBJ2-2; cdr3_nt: TGTGCCAGCAGCCAATTGGTAGCGGGGAGCACCGGGGAGCTGTTTTTT; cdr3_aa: CASSQLVAGSTGELFF
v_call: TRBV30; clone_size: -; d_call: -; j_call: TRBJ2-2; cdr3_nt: TGTGCCTGGAGTGTCCGTATCGAGTCCGGGGAGCTGTTTTTT; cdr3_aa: CAWSVRIESGELFF
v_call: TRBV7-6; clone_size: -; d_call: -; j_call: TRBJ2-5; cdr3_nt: TGTGCCAGCAGTCGCTCCGGGACTCCAATTCCCCGACTCCGCAAAGAGACCCAGTACTTC; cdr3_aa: CASSRSGTPIPRLRKETQYF
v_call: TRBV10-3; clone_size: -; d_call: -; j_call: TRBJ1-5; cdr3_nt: TGTGCCATCAGTGAGTCTGAAGGTGATCAGCCCCAGCATTTT; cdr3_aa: CAISESEGDQPQHF
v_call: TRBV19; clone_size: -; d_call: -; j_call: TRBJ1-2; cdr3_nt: TGTGCCAGTACTGGGCAGGTTTATGGCTACACCTTC; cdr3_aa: CASTGQVYGYTF
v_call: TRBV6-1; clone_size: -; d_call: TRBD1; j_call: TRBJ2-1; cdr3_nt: TGTGCCAGCAGTGGCCGGGACAGGGGCCTTTGGGATGAGCAGTTCTTC; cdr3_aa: CASSGRDRGLWDEQFF
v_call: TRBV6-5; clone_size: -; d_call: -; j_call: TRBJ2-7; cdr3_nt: TGTGCCAGCAGCCGCATGTGGGGGGCTCCCTACGAGCAGTACTTC; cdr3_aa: CASSRMWGAPYEQYF
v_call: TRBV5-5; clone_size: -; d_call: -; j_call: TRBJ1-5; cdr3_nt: TGTGCCAGCAGCCCCGGGGCCAATCAGCCCCAGCATTTT; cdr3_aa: CASSPGANQPQHF
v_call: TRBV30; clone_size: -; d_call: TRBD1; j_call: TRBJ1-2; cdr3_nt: TGTGCCTGGAGGGCACAGACAGGGGACTATGGCTACACCTTC; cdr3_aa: CAWRAQTGDYGYTF
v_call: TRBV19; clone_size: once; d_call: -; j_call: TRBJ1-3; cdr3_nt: TGTGCCAGCTTAGGAAACACCATATATTTT; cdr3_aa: CASLGNTIYF
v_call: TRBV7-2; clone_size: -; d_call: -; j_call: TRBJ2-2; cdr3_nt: TGTGCCAGCAGCCTGGGACACTCCACCGGGGAGCTGTTTTTT; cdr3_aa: CASSLGHSTGELFF
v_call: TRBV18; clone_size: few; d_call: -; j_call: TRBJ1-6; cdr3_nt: TGTGCCAGCTCACCAATCCCGGGTTCGAATAATTCACCCCTCCACTTT; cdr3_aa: CASSPIPGSNNSPLHF
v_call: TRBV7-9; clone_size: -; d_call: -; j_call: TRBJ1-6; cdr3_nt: TGTGCCAGCAGCGATGAAGGCTATAATTCACCCCTCCACTTT; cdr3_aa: CASSDEGYNSPLHF
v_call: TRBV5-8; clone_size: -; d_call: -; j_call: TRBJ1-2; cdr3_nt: TGTGCCAGCAGCTTGGACAGGGATCAATACTATGGCTACACCTTC; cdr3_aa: CASSLDRDQYYGYTF